These T cell receptor beta chains were read from a single sample in a study of control samples from healthy donors and cancer patients. Clones were read by immunoSEQ multiplex PCR, and TCRdb kept only the in-frame ones, dropping some. The profile shows roughly 450,000 clones, 75% to 95% of them singletons. Material: PBMCs. The receptor set was obtained from a man in his forties with head and neck cancer. CDR3s include the opening cysteine and the closing phenylalanine or tryptophan. D genes are given only for firm matches. The size field is filled for only some rows; it gives once, few, many or a size class.

d_call: TRBD1; clone_size: -; v_call: TRBV27; j_call: TRBJ2-3; cdr3_nt: TGTGCCAGCAGCAAGACCGGGACAGGGAGGCCAGATACGCAGTATTTT; cdr3_aa: CASSKTGTGRPDTQYF
d_call: -; clone_size: -; v_call: TRBV9; j_call: TRBJ2-1; cdr3_nt: TGTGCCAGCAGCGTAATAGGGACTCAAGAGGCCTACAATGAGCAGTTCTTC; cdr3_aa: CASSVIGTQEAYNEQFF
d_call: -; clone_size: -; v_call: TRBV6-6; j_call: TRBJ1-5; cdr3_nt: TGTGCCAGCAGTTACTCGACGGCAAGCCCCCAGCATTTT; cdr3_aa: CASSYSTASPQHF
d_call: -; clone_size: -; v_call: TRBV3-1/TRBV3-2; j_call: TRBJ2-7; cdr3_nt: TGTGCCAGCAGCTACCCTTTTTCGGGAGTCGACGAGCAGTACTTC; cdr3_aa: CASSYPFSGVDEQYF
d_call: -; clone_size: -; v_call: TRBV15; j_call: TRBJ2-4; cdr3_nt: TGTGCCACCGTTCAGAGCGGCGCCAAAAACATTCAGTACTTC; cdr3_aa: CATVQSGAKNIQYF
d_call: -; clone_size: -; v_call: TRBV5-4; j_call: TRBJ2-7; cdr3_nt: TGTGCCAGCAGCCCAAAGGCGGGACTTACCTCCTACGAGCAGTACTTC; cdr3_aa: CASSPKAGLTSYEQYF
d_call: -; clone_size: -; v_call: TRBV28; j_call: TRBJ1-5; cdr3_nt: TGTGCCAGCAGTTTTCTGACGTTAAAGAATCAGCCCCAGCATTTT; cdr3_aa: CASSFLTLKNQPQHF
d_call: -; clone_size: -; v_call: TRBV6-2/TRBV6-3; j_call: TRBJ2-4; cdr3_nt: TGTGCCAGCAGTTATCGCTCCACGGCGGTAACCAAAAACATTCAGTACTTC; cdr3_aa: CASSYRSTAVTKNIQYF
d_call: TRBD1; clone_size: -; v_call: TRBV13; j_call: TRBJ1-2; cdr3_nt: TGTGCCAGCAGCGAACGACAGGGTTCTAACTATGGCTACACCTTC; cdr3_aa: CASSERQGSNYGYTF
d_call: TRBD1; clone_size: -; v_call: TRBV2; j_call: TRBJ1-1; cdr3_nt: TGTGCCAGCAGTGGGCGGGACAGGGCTCTACTGGCTTTCTTT; cdr3_aa: CASSGRDRALLAFF
d_call: -; clone_size: -; v_call: TRBV5-6; j_call: TRBJ2-7; cdr3_nt: TGTGCCAGCAGCTTCCGGGCAGGGGTCAAAACCAGCTCCTACGAGCAGTACTTC; cdr3_aa: CASSFRAGVKTSSYEQYF
d_call: -; clone_size: -; v_call: TRBV18; j_call: TRBJ1-3; cdr3_nt: TGTGCCAGCTCACCGGATCTGGCGGGAAACACCATATATTTT; cdr3_aa: CASSPDLAGNTIYF
d_call: -; clone_size: -; v_call: TRBV6-5; j_call: TRBJ2-5; cdr3_nt: TGTGCCAGCAGTCCAGGGTGGGAGACCCAGTACTTC; cdr3_aa: CASSPGWETQYF
d_call: TRBD2; clone_size: -; v_call: TRBV9; j_call: TRBJ2-5; cdr3_nt: TGTGCCAGCAGCAAAGGGATTGTGACTAGCGGGGAAGAGACCCAGTACTTC; cdr3_aa: CASSKGIVTSGEETQYF
d_call: TRBD2; clone_size: few; v_call: TRBV6-5; j_call: TRBJ2-7; cdr3_nt: TGTGCCAGCAGCCCGGGAGGCGAGCAGTACTTC; cdr3_aa: CASSPGGEQYF
d_call: TRBD2; clone_size: -; v_call: TRBV5-1; j_call: TRBJ2-7; cdr3_nt: TGCGCCAGCAGCCCGCTGACTAGCGGGGGGCTATACGAGCAGTACTTC; cdr3_aa: CASSPLTSGGLYEQYF
d_call: TRBD1; clone_size: -; v_call: TRBV9; j_call: TRBJ1-4; cdr3_nt: TGTGCCAGCAGCGCGTTGGGACAGCCACTTGAGAAACTGTTTTTT; cdr3_aa: CASSALGQPLEKLFF
d_call: TRBD2; clone_size: -; v_call: TRBV27; j_call: TRBJ2-5; cdr3_nt: TGTGCCAGCAGTTTAGGGGGGGGTGGTGAGACCCAGTACTTC; cdr3_aa: CASSLGGGGETQYF
d_call: -; clone_size: -; v_call: TRBV23-1; j_call: TRBJ1-5; cdr3_nt: TGCGCCAGCAGTCATCAAGGGGCTGGGAATCAGCCCCAGCATTTT; cdr3_aa: CASSHQGAGNQPQHF
d_call: -; clone_size: -; v_call: TRBV11-2; j_call: TRBJ2-7; cdr3_nt: TGTGCCAGCAGCTTAACCAGGGACCACGAGCAGTACTTC; cdr3_aa: CASSLTRDHEQYF
d_call: -; clone_size: -; v_call: TRBV7-9; j_call: TRBJ2-7; cdr3_nt: TGTGCCAGCAGCCCCAGGGAGTTGAAGCAGTACTTC; cdr3_aa: CASSPRELKQYF
d_call: TRBD2; clone_size: -; v_call: TRBV13; j_call: TRBJ2-5; cdr3_nt: TGTGCCAGCCACCTTCGACTAGCGGGGGGCCAAGAGACCCAGTACTTC; cdr3_aa: CASHLRLAGGQETQYF
d_call: -; clone_size: few; v_call: TRBV2; j_call: TRBJ2-2; cdr3_nt: TGTGCCAGCAGTGAAGCTCGATTCTTTTATACCGGGGAGCTGTTTTTT; cdr3_aa: CASSEARFFYTGELFF
d_call: -; clone_size: -; v_call: TRBV27; j_call: TRBJ2-2; cdr3_nt: TGTGCCAGCAGTCTCAGGGAGAACACCGGGGAGCTGTTTTTT; cdr3_aa: CASSLRENTGELFF
d_call: TRBD2; clone_size: once; v_call: TRBV7-3; j_call: TRBJ2-1; cdr3_nt: TGTGCCAGCAGCTTGAGACTAGCGGGAGGACTTCCCAATGAGCAGTTCTTC; cdr3_aa: CASSLRLAGGLPNEQFF
d_call: -; clone_size: -; v_call: TRBV4-1; j_call: TRBJ1-3; cdr3_nt: TGCGCCAGCAGCCAAGATGACAGTAGCTCTGGAAACACCATATATTTT; cdr3_aa: CASSQDDSSSGNTIYF
d_call: -; clone_size: -; v_call: TRBV21-1; j_call: TRBJ2-6; cdr3_nt: TGTGCCAGCAGCAAAGTTCTAAGCTCTGGGGCCAACGTCCTGACTTTC; cdr3_aa: CASSKVLSSGANVLTF
d_call: TRBD2; clone_size: -; v_call: TRBV6-4; j_call: TRBJ2-3; cdr3_nt: TGTGCCAGCAGTGACACACTAGCGGGGGGAGAAAATACGCAGTATTTT; cdr3_aa: CASSDTLAGGENTQYF
d_call: TRBD1; clone_size: -; v_call: TRBV28; j_call: TRBJ1-3; cdr3_nt: TGTGCCAGCAACCAACAGGGGTTGGTAGGGAACACCATATATTTT; cdr3_aa: CASNQQGLVGNTIYF
d_call: TRBD1; clone_size: -; v_call: TRBV6-5; j_call: TRBJ2-3; cdr3_nt: TGTGCCAGCAGTTACTGGACAGGGAGCGGAGATACGCAGTATTTT; cdr3_aa: CASSYWTGSGDTQYF
d_call: -; clone_size: -; v_call: TRBV6-4; j_call: TRBJ1-1; cdr3_nt: TGTGCCAGCAGTGACACTGAAGCTTTCTTT; cdr3_aa: CASSDTEAFF
d_call: TRBD1; clone_size: few; v_call: TRBV10-3; j_call: TRBJ1-2; cdr3_nt: TGTGCCATCAGTGATCCGGGACAGGGGAACTATGGCTACACCTTC; cdr3_aa: CAISDPGQGNYGYTF
d_call: -; clone_size: -; v_call: TRBV20-1; j_call: TRBJ1-5; cdr3_nt: TGCAGTGCTAGGGATACACAGCCCCAGCATTTT; cdr3_aa: CSARDTQPQHF
d_call: TRBD1; clone_size: -; v_call: TRBV5-4; j_call: TRBJ2-3; cdr3_nt: TGTGCCAGCACGCCGGACAGGGCAGCAGATACGCAGTATTTT; cdr3_aa: CASTPDRAADTQYF
d_call: -; clone_size: once; v_call: TRBV10-3; j_call: TRBJ1-1; cdr3_nt: TGTGCCATCCGGAGTCCCCAGGCTGAAGCTTTCTTT; cdr3_aa: CAIRSPQAEAFF
d_call: TRBD1; clone_size: -; v_call: TRBV28; j_call: TRBJ2-2; cdr3_nt: TGTGCCAGCAGTTTGCCGCAGGGGGCGAACACCGGGGAGCTGTTTTTT; cdr3_aa: CASSLPQGANTGELFF
d_call: TRBD2; clone_size: -; v_call: TRBV14; j_call: TRBJ2-1; cdr3_nt: TGTGCCAGCAGCACTAGCGGCTCCTACAATGAGCAGTTCTTC; cdr3_aa: CASSTSGSYNEQFF
d_call: TRBD1; clone_size: -; v_call: TRBV7-9; j_call: TRBJ2-7; cdr3_nt: TGTGCCAGCAGCTTCCCCGGACAGGGCTACGAGCAGTACTTC; cdr3_aa: CASSFPGQGYEQYF
d_call: -; clone_size: -; v_call: TRBV11-3; j_call: TRBJ2-3; cdr3_nt: TGTGCCAGCAGCTCACGGGACGTGGCAGATACGCAGTATTTT; cdr3_aa: CASSSRDVADTQYF
d_call: -; clone_size: -; v_call: TRBV5-8; j_call: TRBJ2-7; cdr3_nt: TGTGCCAGCAGCTACGAGCAGTACTTC; cdr3_aa: CASSYEQYF